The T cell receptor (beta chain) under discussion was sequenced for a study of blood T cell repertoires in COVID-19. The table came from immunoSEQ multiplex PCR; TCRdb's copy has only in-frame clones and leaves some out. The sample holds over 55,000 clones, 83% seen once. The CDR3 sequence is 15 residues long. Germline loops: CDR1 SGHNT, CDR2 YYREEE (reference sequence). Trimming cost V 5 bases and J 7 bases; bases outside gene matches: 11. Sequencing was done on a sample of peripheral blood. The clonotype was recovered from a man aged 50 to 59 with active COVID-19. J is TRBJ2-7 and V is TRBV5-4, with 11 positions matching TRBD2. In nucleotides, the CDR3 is TGTGCCAGCAGACTAGCGGGGGCTTCTATGGGAGAGCAGTACTTC. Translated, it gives CASRLAGASMGEQYF.